Listed below are T cell receptor beta chains from one sample, sequenced in a study of blood T cell repertoires in COVID-19. Method: immunoSEQ multiplex PCR; TCRdb's copy keeps in-frame clones and lacks some. The sample yields roughly 250,000 clones, roughly nine tenths seen once. The specimen was PBMCs or T cells enriched from blood (not recorded which). The receptors originated from a human donor in a cohort exposed to, infected with or recovered from COVID-19 (not recorded which). The donor label of this sample is uncertain. Each CDR3 is given with its conserved first and last residue. The order of the fields is J gene, clone size, V gene, D gene, CDR3 protein, CDR3 DNA. D genes are given only for firm matches. Clone size is stated in some rows and not others, as once, few, many or a class when expanded.

TRBJ1-2 | . | TRBV12-5 | . | CASGLDSGVLGYTF | TGTGCTAGTGGTTTAGATTCGGGTGTTCTCGGCTACACCTTC
TRBJ2-2 | . | TRBV5-1 | . | CASTGGYTGELFF | TGCGCCAGCACAGGGGGGTACACCGGGGAGCTGTTTTTT
TRBJ1-5 | . | TRBV6-5 | . | CASSYSREQPQHF | TGTGCCAGCAGTTACTCTCGGGAACAGCCCCAGCATTTT
TRBJ1-2 | . | TRBV2 | . | CASSERVQAYGYTF | TGTGCCAGCAGTGAACGAGTACAGGCCTATGGCTACACCTTC
TRBJ2-5 | once | TRBV2 | . | CASSEVSAGVKTQYF | TGTGCCAGCAGTGAGGTTAGCGCAGGGGTAAAGACCCAGTACTTC
TRBJ1-4 | . | TRBV11-2 | TRBD1 | CASSSLRDRRSTNEKLFF | TGTGCCAGCAGCTCCCTCCGGGACAGGCGATCAACTAATGAAAAACTGTTTTTT
TRBJ2-7 | . | TRBV10-3 | TRBD2 | CATAGTSGVSSYEQYF | TGTGCCACCGCCGGGACTAGCGGGGTGAGCTCCTACGAGCAGTACTTC
TRBJ1-2 | once | TRBV6-1 | . | CASSDRSGMRVYGYTF | TGTGCCAGCAGTGATCGGTCGGGCATGAGGGTTTATGGCTACACCTTC
TRBJ2-3 | . | TRBV4-2 | TRBD1 | CASSQGTGQDTQYF | TGTGCCAGCAGCCAAGGGACAGGGCAGGATACGCAGTATTTT
TRBJ2-5 | . | TRBV30 | TRBD1 | CAWGLTGGSGETQYF | TGTGCCTGGGGGCTGACAGGGGGCTCAGGGGAGACCCAGTACTTC
TRBJ2-3 | . | TRBV3-1/TRBV3-2 | . | CASTPTRGGTQYF | TGTGCCAGCACCCCTACTAGAGGAGGTACGCAGTATTTT
TRBJ1-5 | . | TRBV4-3 | . | CASSHGRGDGQPQHF | TGCGCCAGCAGCCACGGCCGGGGGGACGGTCAGCCCCAGCATTTT
TRBJ1-4 | once | TRBV11-2 | . | CASSPARGTNEKLFF | TGTGCCAGCAGCCCTGCCCGGGGAACTAATGAAAAACTGTTTTTT
TRBJ1-6 | . | TRBV10-2 | TRBD1 | CASRATGYNSPLHF | TGCGCCAGCAGAGCGACAGGGTATAATTCACCCCTCCACTTT
TRBJ2-3 | . | TRBV6-4 | . | CASSLGGAVQTDTQYF | TGTGCCAGCAGTCTTGGGGGGGCGGTTCAGACAGATACGCAGTATTTT
TRBJ2-2 | . | TRBV2 | . | CARGEMGTGELFF | TGTGCCAGGGGAGAAATGGGGACCGGGGAGCTGTTTTTT
TRBJ1-1 | . | TRBV5-8 | . | CASSFVQTNTEAFF | TGTGCCAGCAGCTTCGTACAGACGAACACTGAAGCTTTCTTT
TRBJ2-2 | . | TRBV19 | TRBD1 | CASIPGGHGGTGELFF | TGTGCCAGTATACCAGGGGGCCACGGGGGCACCGGGGAGCTGTTTTTT
TRBJ1-6 | . | TRBV6-4 | . | CASSVVSSYNSPLHF | TGTGCCAGCAGTGTTGTGAGCTCCTATAATTCACCCCTCCACTTT
TRBJ2-1 | . | TRBV11-2 | TRBD2 | CASSLVGRGGTHEQFF | TGTGCCAGCAGCTTAGTAGGCCGGGGGGGCACCCATGAGCAGTTCTTC
TRBJ1-1 | . | TRBV5-4 | . | CASSRAGGLGISEAFF | TGTGCCAGCAGCCGCGCGGGGGGATTGGGAATCTCTGAAGCTTTCTTT
TRBJ1-6 | . | TRBV3-1/TRBV3-2 | TRBD1 | CASSAGQGANSPLHF | TGTGCCAGCAGCGCTGGACAGGGGGCGAATTCACCCCTCCACTTT
TRBJ1-1 | . | TRBV4-1 | . | CASSHEDSFAEAFF | TGCGCCAGCAGCCACGAGGACAGTTTCGCTGAAGCTTTCTTT
TRBJ2-7 | once | TRBV7-9 | . | CASSLDVRGYEQYF | TGTGCCAGCAGCTTAGACGTCAGGGGCTACGAGCAGTACTTC
TRBJ1-1 | . | TRBV3-1/TRBV3-2 | . | CASSRGNTEAFF | TGTGCCAGCAGCAGGGGGAACACTGAAGCTTTCTTT
TRBJ1-4 | . | TRBV4-1 | . | CASSFLGAAGNEKLFF | TGCGCCAGCAGCTTCCTTGGGGCGGCCGGTAATGAAAAACTGTTTTTT